Described below is a single TCR beta chain sequence and its context. Its target is unknown. This entry comes from a study of graft-versus-host responses after intestinal transplantation. Clones were read by immunoSEQ multiplex PCR, and TCRdb kept only the in-frame ones, dropping some. The repertoire includes some 90,000 clones, roughly 85% of them detected once, and approximately 0.84% sits in the top ten. The material sequenced was unstimulated CD4+ T cells sorted from spleen or lymph node cells, taken before intestinal transplant. This clonotype was obtained from a human donor who received an intestinal transplant.

The DNA for the CDR3 is TGTGCCAGCAGTGAGGCAGGGATCCCTGAAGCTTTCTTT. This sequence encodes CASSEAGIPEAFF. V is TRBV2 and J is TRBJ1-1; possible D gene TRBD1, 5 bases. CDR1 and CDR2 from the germline V gene are SNHLY and FYNNEI. This CDR3 has 13 amino acids. Between the trimmed V and J ends, which lost 3 bases and 6 bases, there was a span of 11 bases.